This T cell receptor beta chain was recorded in a study of identical twins. The length of the CDR3 is 16 residues. The V gene end was trimmed by 1 base and the J gene end by 5 bases; junction bases not matched to a gene: 7. Looked up from germline, CDR1 is SGHVS and CDR2 is FQNEAQ. A universal primer site was created by template switching, with the cDNA bearing unique molecular identifiers. A single record per CDR3 protein comes from TCRdb applying MiXCR to the 5' RACE reads. The repertoire holds approximately 490,000 distinct CDR3 sequences, approximately 20% seen once, with around 0.5% in the top ten. In its sample, this clonotype was seen many times. The antigen is unknown. Regarding the study as a whole: The conclusions drew on cross-sectional statistical analysis instead of tracking the same donors.

Separately, the same data were catalogued under a study of yellow fever vaccine responses in identical twins.

The sequence came from a woman between 18 and 29 years old in good health. Sequencing was done on a sample of CD4+ T cells sorted from blood. This chain links TRBV7-8 with TRBJ2-3; TRBD2 agrees at 9 bases. The CDR3 loop is CASSLEYGLALDTQYF. CDR3 bases: TGTGCCAGCAGCTTAGAGTACGGACTAGCGCTAGATACGCAGTATTTT.